This TCR beta chain was profiled in a study of post-analysis software for immune sequencing data. Study summary: Included courses were relapsing-remitting and secondary progressive multiple sclerosis; progressive-relapsing multiple sclerosis was also included.

Overall study results and limits: F measure showed strong co-clustering of same-batch samples. Significantly lower normalized Chao1 diversity was seen in multiple sclerosis patients than in controls. TRBV segments more frequent in patients than in controls numbered roughly 5 and included TRBV5-6, TRBV5-1 and TRBV20-1.

Researchers reported that TCR beta cDNA libraries carried unique molecular identifiers. A single record per CDR3 protein comes from TCRdb applying MiXCR to the PCR reads. The table shows about 770,000 distinct CDR3 sequences, with 46% occurring only once. CDR3 length equals 16 residues. Looked up from germline, CDR1 is SGHTA and CDR2 is FQGNSA. Between the trimmed V and J ends, which lost 2 bases and 0 bases, there was a span of 14 bases. This clonotype was found a few times. The antigen is unknown. The J gene is TRBJ2-7, the V gene TRBV7-2; D gene ambiguous. The sequence derives from a girl aged 5-17 years with multiple sclerosis. Sequencing input: blood. In DNA, the CDR3 is TGTGCCAGCAGCTTATTGCGTACTGCCAGCTCCTACGAGCAGTACTTC. The encoded protein is CASSLLRTASSYEQYF.